This T cell receptor beta chain emerged from a study of human CD8 memory T cell subsets. Buffy coats that had been collected from healthy donors served as the PBMC source. Germline lookup yields CDR1 DFQATT and CDR2 SNEGSKA (reference sequence). The CDR3 extends over 17 amino acids. TCR beta was sequenced from UMI-tagged 5' RACE libraries. TCRdb reworked the 5' RACE reads into one entry per CDR3 protein, no DNA. Its table lists 12,000 or so distinct CDR3 sequences. This chain joins TRBV20-1 and TRBJ2-5; TCRdb designates TRBD2, a call that cannot be tested without DNA. This receptor was obtained from a human donor in good health. Material for sequencing was CD8+ T cells from PBMCs. CDR3 protein: CSAREESGLAGVKTQYF.